The text below deals with one T cell receptor beta chain. What it recognizes is unknown. Libraries were prepared by immunoSEQ multiplex PCR; TCRdb keeps only in-frame clonotypes and omits some of them. Here the sample spans fewer than 400,000 clones, around 66% being singletons. The data stem from a study of cytotoxic CD8 clonotypes in ibrutinib-treated CLL. Study-wide background: Partial responders around 24, complete 2; approximately twelve progressed and some 15 stayed in remission by median roughly 6 years.

Study-wide points: In comparison with age-matched healthy donors, baseline clonality was higher and tracked circulating CD8+ T-cell counts.

Germline V lookup: CDR1 MNHEY, CDR2 SMNVEV (reference sequence). CDR3 size: 16 residues. Trimming at V came to 2 bases and at J to 4 bases, leaving 7 bases not matched to a gene. The chain recombines TRBV27 with TRBJ2-2; 7 positions match TRBD2. The sample consisted of PBMCs, taken after 36 months of ibrutinib treatment. The clonotype comes from a human donor with chronic lymphocytic leukemia. CDR3 protein: CASSLIGGSGTGELFF. The CDR3 DNA reads TGTGCCAGCAGTTTAATAGGCGGGAGTGGCACCGGGGAGCTGTTTTTT.